The 19 T cell receptor beta chains below come from one sample, sequenced in a study of blood T cell repertoires in COVID-19. Method: immunoSEQ multiplex PCR; TCRdb's copy keeps in-frame clones and lacks some. In the table there are 250,000 to 300,000 clones, 88% of which are singletons. Sequencing input: PBMCs or T cells enriched from blood (not recorded which). The origin of the receptors is a woman younger than 45 who had recovered from COVID-19.

The chain combines TRBV10-2 with TRBJ2-7; D may be TRBD2 (5 bases). Between the trimmed V and J ends, which lost 0 bases and 0 bases, there was a span of 12 bases. The germline V gene encodes CDR1 WSHSY and CDR2 SAAADI. CDR3 length equals 16 residues. The CDR3 coding sequence is TGCGCCAGCAGTGAGTCATCGACTACAATCTCCTACGAGCAGTACTTC. It yields the protein CASSESSTTISYEQYF.

The chain employs TRBV12-3 or TRBV12-4 and TRBJ1-2; 10 nucleotides line up with TRBD1. This CDR3 region has 13 residues. Germline trimming cut 6 bases from V and 7 bases from J; bases unmatched to any gene: 5. The DNA of the CDR3 is TGTGCCAGCAGCTGGGACAGGGGCGGTGGCTACACCTTC. This gives the protein CASSWDRGGGYTF.

CDR3 protein: CASSSRAWDTQYF. The CDR3 coding sequence is TGTGCCAGCAGTTCTCGCGCTTGGGATACGCAGTATTTT. The genes are TRBV27 and TRBJ2-3; D not certain. V was trimmed by 4 bases and J by 6 bases, leaving 11 bases between them. CDR3 size: 13 residues. CDR1 and CDR2 (germline): MNHEY, SMNVEV (reference sequence).

The chain recombines TRBV5-6 with TRBJ1-2, with 7 positions matching TRBD1. J lost 5 bases, V lost 5 bases, and 15 bases had no gene match. CDR3 length: 16 amino acids. CDR1 is SGHDT, CDR2 YYEEEE, per germline. CDR3 sequence reads: CASSRYFLTGSYGYTF. DNA for the CDR3: TGTGCCAGCAGTCGGTACTTCCTGACAGGGAGTTATGGCTACACCTTC.

This sequence joins TRBV9 and TRBJ2-2, with TRBD1 matching over 9 bases. CDR3 size: 17 residues. Losses at the gene ends were 0 bases for V and 4 bases for J; bases not matched to a gene: 7. The germline V gene has CDR1 SGDLS and CDR2 YYNGEE. The CDR3 region is CASSVDPGTGLTGELFF. CDR3 nucleotide sequence: TGTGCCAGCAGCGTAGACCCCGGGACAGGGCTCACCGGGGAGCTGTTTTTT.

Comment on this clone: At one of its ends the junction is not consistent with the germline gene, which may arise from a read error. The J gene is TRBJ2-7, the V gene TRBV6-5; 14 bases are a match to TRBD2. The germline CDR1 and CDR2 sequences are MNHEY and SVGAGI. The CDR3 length is 13 residues. CDR3 residues: CASSRTTSGREDF. In DNA, the CDR3 is TGTGCCAGCAGCCGAACGACTAGCGGGAGGGAGGACTTC.

V gene TRBV7-2 combines with J gene TRBJ1-1; 7 positions agree with TRBD1. There are 15 residues in the CDR3. J was trimmed by 5 bases and V by 4 bases; bases with no gene match: 10. Germline values: CDR1 SGHTA, CDR2 FQGNSA. CDR3 coding DNA: TGTGCCAGCAGCTGGGACCCAGGGGGGAGGACTGAAGCTTTCTTT. Its protein product is CASSWDPGGRTEAFF.

The chain joins TRBV19 to TRBJ1-1, with D possibly TRBD1 on 6 matching bases. Germline assignment: CDR1 LNHDA and CDR2 SQIVND (reference sequence). CDR3 size: 14 residues. V lost 3 bases, J lost 0 bases, and 8 bases lay in between. The CDR3 here is CASSMRGMNTEAFF. The CDR3 DNA reads TGTGCCAGTAGTATGAGGGGGATGAACACTGAAGCTTTCTTT. Full variable domain (rest looked up from reference TRBV19 and TRBJ1-1): DGGITQSPKYLFRKEGQNVTLSCEQNLNHDAMYWYRQDPGQGLRLIYYSQIVNDFQKGDIAEGYSVSREKKESFPLTVTSAQKNPTAFYLCASSMRGMNTEAFFGQGTRLTVV.

This clone was observed a few times. The rearrangement uses TRBV18 and TRBJ1-1; D gene ambiguous. The germline gives CDR1 KGHSH, CDR2 LQKENI. The CDR3 contains 15 residues. The V end lost 0 bases, the J end lost 0 bases, and 8 bases lay between the germline ends. CDR3 residues: CASSPPFSMNTEAFF. The CDR3 bases are TGTGCCAGCTCACCACCGTTCAGTATGAACACTGAAGCTTTCTTT.

V and J are TRBV5-1 and TRBJ1-1; TRBD1 agrees at 10 bases. V gave up 3 bases and J gave up 7 bases; unmatched junction bases: 9. CDR1 is SGHRS, CDR2 YFSETQ, per germline. The CDR3 spans 15 residues. The CDR3 loop reads CASSSRGTGASEAFF. CDR3 coding DNA: TGCGCCAGCAGCTCCCGGGGGACAGGGGCAAGTGAAGCTTTCTTT.

V and J are TRBV28 and TRBJ1-5, with 7 bases aligning to TRBD1. Trimming took 11 bases from V and 4 from J; bases not matched to a gene: 8. Germline V gene sequence: CDR1 MDHEN, CDR2 SYDVKM. CDR3 length equals 13 residues. CDR3 region: CAELTGINQPQHF. The DNA for the CDR3 is TGTGCCGAACTGACAGGGATAAATCAGCCCCAGCATTTT.

The genes are TRBV28 and TRBJ2-1; D possibly corresponds to TRBD2 (6 bases). In germline, CDR1 is MDHEN, CDR2 SYDVKM. Trimming stripped 4 bases from V and 2 bases from J, with 15 bases between. The CDR3 has 16 amino acids. The CDR3 protein is CASSSLGGATYNEQFF. CDR3 DNA: TGTGCCAGCAGTTCCCTCGGGGGAGCCACCTACAATGAGCAGTTCTTC.

V gene TRBV5-1 combines with J gene TRBJ1-1, with TRBD1 as a possible D gene (5 bases). Trimming removed 3 bases from V and 3 bases from J, with 15 bases in between. This CDR3 is built from 15 residues. Germline CDR1 is SGHRS and CDR2 is YFSETQ. The CDR3 DNA follows: TGCGCCAGCAGCTGGGGAGGGGAGGGGTACACTGAAGCTTTCTTT. It encodes CASSWGGEGYTEAFF. The full variable domain, rest sourced from reference TRBV5-1 and TRBJ1-1, is KAGVTQTPRYLIKTRGQQVTLSCSPISGHRSVSWYQQTPGQGLQFLFEYFSETQRNKGNFPGRFSGRQFSNSRSEMNVSTLELGDSALYLCASSWGGEGYTEAFFGQGTRLTVV.

V usage is TRBV5-1 and J usage is TRBJ2-5, with D possibly being TRBD2 (5 bases). The CDR3 runs to 11 residues. Trimming removed 4 bases from V and 7 bases from J, with 8 bases in between. The germline CDR1 and CDR2 sequences are SGHRS and YFSETQ. Here the CDR3 DNA reads TGCGCCAGCAGCGATGCGGGGACCCAGTACTTC. Its protein is CASSDAGTQYF.

The chain recombines TRBV4-1 with TRBJ2-3; 11 bases match TRBD2. With 4 bases clipped from V and 7 bases from J, the junction kept 10 bases outside the gene matches. This CDR3 spans 16 amino acids. Germline V gene data show CDR1 as MGHRA and CDR2 as YSYEKL. CDR3 bases: TGCGCCAGCAGCCCTTCAATAGCGGGGGGGAGTCATACGCAGTATTTT. Its protein product is CASSPSIAGGSHTQYF.

In this sample, this clone turned up once. V and J are TRBV7-6 and TRBJ2-7; maybe TRBD2 (5 bases). The CDR3 runs 17 residues. V shed 4 bases and J shed 2 bases, with 21 bases lying between them. Germline loops: CDR1 SGHVS, CDR2 FNYEAQ. The chain's CDR3 is CASSSPSDAGGPYEQYF. DNA for the CDR3: TGTGCCAGCAGCTCCCCATCGGACGCCGGAGGTCCCTACGAGCAGTACTTC.

J is TRBJ1-5 and V is TRBV19; no firm D call. This CDR3 region has 15 residues. Germline CDR1 reads LNHDA; CDR2 reads SQIVND (reference sequence). The V gene lost 5 bases and the J gene lost 6 bases, with 17 bases spanning the gap. CDR3 sequence: CASSLSPGSGQPQHF. For the CDR3, the DNA is TGTGCCAGTAGTCTAAGTCCGGGATCGGGTCAGCCCCAGCATTTT.

For the CDR3, the DNA is TGTGCCAGCAGTTCCGGGACTAGCATCTTTTACAATGAGCAGTTCTTC. This sequence encodes CASSSGTSIFYNEQFF. The V call is TRBV27, the J call TRBJ2-1; 9 nucleotides match TRBD2. The CDR3 sequence is 16 residues long. With 4 bases clipped from V and 4 bases from J, the junction kept 8 bases outside the gene matches. CDR1 is MNHEY and CDR2 is SMNVEV in the germline V gene (reference sequence).

The rearrangement links TRBV19 to TRBJ1-5, with 7 bases aligning to TRBD1. The CDR3 spans 14 residues. V lost 7 bases, J lost 3 bases, and 6 bases stayed unmatched. Germline V gene lookup returns CDR1 LNHDA and CDR2 SQIVND (reference sequence). CDR3 sequence reads: CASTHGTDNQPQHF. DNA of the CDR3: TGTGCCAGTACCCACGGGACAGACAATCAGCCCCAGCATTTT.